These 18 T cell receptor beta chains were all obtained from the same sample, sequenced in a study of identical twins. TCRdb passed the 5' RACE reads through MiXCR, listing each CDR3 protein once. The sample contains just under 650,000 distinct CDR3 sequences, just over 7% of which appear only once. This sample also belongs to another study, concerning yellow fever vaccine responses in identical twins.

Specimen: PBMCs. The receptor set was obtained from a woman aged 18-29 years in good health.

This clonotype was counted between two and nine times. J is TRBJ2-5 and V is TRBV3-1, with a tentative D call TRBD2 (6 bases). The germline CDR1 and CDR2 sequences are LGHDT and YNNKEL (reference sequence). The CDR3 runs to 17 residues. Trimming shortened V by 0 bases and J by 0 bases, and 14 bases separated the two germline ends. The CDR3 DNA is TGTGCCAGCAGCCAAGATCCGGGAGAACGGTACCAAGAGACCCAGTACTTC. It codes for CASSQDPGERYQETQYF.

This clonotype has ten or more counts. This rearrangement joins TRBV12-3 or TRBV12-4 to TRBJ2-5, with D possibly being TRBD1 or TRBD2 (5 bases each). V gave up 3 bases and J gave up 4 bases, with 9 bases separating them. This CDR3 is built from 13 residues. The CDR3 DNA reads TGTGCCAGCAGTTTTACAGGAGGAGAGACCCAGTACTTC. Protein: CASSFTGGETQYF.

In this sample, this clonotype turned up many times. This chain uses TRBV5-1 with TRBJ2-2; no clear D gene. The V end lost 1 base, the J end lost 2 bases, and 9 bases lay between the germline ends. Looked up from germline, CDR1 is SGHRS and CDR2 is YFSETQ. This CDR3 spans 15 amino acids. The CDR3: CASSLLTVNTGELFF. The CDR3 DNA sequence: TGCGCCAGCAGCTTGCTTACGGTCAACACCGGGGAGCTGTTTTTT.

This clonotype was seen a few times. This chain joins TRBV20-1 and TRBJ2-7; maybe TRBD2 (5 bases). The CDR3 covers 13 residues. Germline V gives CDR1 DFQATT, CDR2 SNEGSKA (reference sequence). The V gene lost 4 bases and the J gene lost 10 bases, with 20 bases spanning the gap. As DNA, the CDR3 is TGCAGTGCTATTGGTTCGGACGGACTCCTACAGTACTTC. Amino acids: CSAIGSDGLLQYF.

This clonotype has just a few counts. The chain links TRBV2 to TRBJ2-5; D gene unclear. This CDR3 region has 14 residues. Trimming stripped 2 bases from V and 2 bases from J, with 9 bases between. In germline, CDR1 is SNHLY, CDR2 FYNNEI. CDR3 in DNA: TGTGCCAGCAGTGAACTGGGGATACAAGAGACCCAGTACTTC. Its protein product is CASSELGIQETQYF. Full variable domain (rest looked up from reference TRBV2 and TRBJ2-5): EPEVTQTPSHQVTQMGQEVILRCVPISNHLYFYWYRQILGQKVEFLVSFYNNEISEKSEIFDDQFSVERPDGSNFTLKIRSTKLEDSAMYFCASSELGIQETQYFGPGTRLLVL.

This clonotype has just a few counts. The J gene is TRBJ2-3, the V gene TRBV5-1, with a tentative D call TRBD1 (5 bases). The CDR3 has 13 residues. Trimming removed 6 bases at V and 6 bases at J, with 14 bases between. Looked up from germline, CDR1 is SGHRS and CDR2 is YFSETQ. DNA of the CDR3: TGCGCCAGCACCTGGGGCACCGAGGATACGCAGTATTTT. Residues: CASTWGTEDTQYF. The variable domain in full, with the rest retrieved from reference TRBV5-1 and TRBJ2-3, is KAGVTQTPRYLIKTRGQQVTLSCSPISGHRSVSWYQQTPGQGLQFLFEYFSETQRNKGNFPGRFSGRQFSNSRSEMNVSTLELGDSALYLCASTWGTEDTQYFGPGTRLTVL.

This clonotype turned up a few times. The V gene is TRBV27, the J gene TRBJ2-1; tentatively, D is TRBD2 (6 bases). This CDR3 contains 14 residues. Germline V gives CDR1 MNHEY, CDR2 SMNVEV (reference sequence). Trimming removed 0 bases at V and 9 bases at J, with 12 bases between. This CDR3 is CASSLSAGLLEQFF. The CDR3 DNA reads TGTGCCAGCAGTTTATCGGCCGGACTACTTGAGCAGTTCTTC.

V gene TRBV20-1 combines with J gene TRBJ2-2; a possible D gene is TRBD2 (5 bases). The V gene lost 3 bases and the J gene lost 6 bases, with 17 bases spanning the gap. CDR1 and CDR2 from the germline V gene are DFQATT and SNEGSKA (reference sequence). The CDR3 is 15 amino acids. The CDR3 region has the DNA TGCAGTGCTAGCGGAACTGAGGGCCTTCCCGGGGAGCTGTTTTTT. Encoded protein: CSASGTEGLPGELFF.

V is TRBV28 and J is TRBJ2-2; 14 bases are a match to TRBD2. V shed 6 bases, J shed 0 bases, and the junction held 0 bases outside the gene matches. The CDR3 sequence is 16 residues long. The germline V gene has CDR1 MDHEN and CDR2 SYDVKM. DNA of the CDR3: TGTGCCAGCAGGACTAGCGGGAGGGCGAACACCGGGGAGCTGTTTTTT. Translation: CASRTSGRANTGELFF.

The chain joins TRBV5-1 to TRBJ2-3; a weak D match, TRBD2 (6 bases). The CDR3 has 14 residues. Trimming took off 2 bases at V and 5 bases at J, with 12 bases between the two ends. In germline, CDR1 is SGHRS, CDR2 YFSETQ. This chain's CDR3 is CASSFASAGDTQYF. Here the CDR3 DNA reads TGCGCCAGCAGCTTCGCTAGCGCCGGAGATACGCAGTATTTT.

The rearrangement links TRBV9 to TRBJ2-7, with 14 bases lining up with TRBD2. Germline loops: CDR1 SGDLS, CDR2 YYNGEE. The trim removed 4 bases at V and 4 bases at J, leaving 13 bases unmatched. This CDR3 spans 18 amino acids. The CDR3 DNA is TGTGCCAGCAGCCCTTCGGGGACTAGCGGGAGACCTTTTTACGAGCAGTACTTC. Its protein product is CASSPSGTSGRPFYEQYF.

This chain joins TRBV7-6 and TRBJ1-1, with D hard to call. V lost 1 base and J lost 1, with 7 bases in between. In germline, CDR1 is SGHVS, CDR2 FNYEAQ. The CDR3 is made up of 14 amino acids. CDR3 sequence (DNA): TGTGCCAGCAGCTTAGATGCGGGGAACACTGAAGCTTTCTTT. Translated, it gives CASSLDAGNTEAFF.

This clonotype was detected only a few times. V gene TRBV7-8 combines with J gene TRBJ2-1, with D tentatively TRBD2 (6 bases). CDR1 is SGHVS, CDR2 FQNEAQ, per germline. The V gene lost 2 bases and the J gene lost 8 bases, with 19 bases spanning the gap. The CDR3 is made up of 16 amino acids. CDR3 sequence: CASSLWGVDLADEQFF. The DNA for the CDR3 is TGTGCCAGCAGCTTATGGGGGGTCGACTTGGCGGATGAGCAGTTCTTC.

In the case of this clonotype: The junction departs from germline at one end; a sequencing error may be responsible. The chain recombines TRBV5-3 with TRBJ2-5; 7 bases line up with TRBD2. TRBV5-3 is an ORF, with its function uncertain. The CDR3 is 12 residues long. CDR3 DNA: TGTGCCAGCAGCGGGAACCAAGAGACCCTGTACTTC. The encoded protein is CASSGNQETLYF.

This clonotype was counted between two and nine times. The CDR3 DNA reads as TGTGCCAGCAGCCCCCTTTCGGGGGGGCAAGAGACCCAGTACTTC. This codes for CASSPLSGGQETQYF. The V and J genes are TRBV7-2 and TRBJ2-5; 8 nucleotides align to TRBD2. The CDR3 spans 15 residues. Germline CDR1 reads SGHTA; CDR2 reads FQGNSA. The J segment lost 2 bases and the V segment lost 5 bases, leaving 7 bases of the junction unmatched.

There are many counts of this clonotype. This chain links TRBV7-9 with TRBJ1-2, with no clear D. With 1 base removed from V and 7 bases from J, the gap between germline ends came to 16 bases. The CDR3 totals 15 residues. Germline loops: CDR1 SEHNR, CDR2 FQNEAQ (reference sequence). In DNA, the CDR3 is TGTGCCAGCAGCTTAGGATCTTCGACTAGCGGTGGCTACACCTTC. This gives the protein CASSLGSSTSGGYTF.

DNA for the CDR3: TGTGCCAGCAGCTTAGCCCCTGGGACAGGCACAGATACGCAGTATTTT. This gives the protein CASSLAPGTGTDTQYF. V usage is TRBV7-7 and J usage is TRBJ2-3, with 7 bases fitting TRBD1. Germline values: CDR1 SSHAT, CDR2 FNYEAQ (reference sequence). This CDR3 has 16 residues. The V gene end was trimmed by 0 bases and the J gene end by 1 base; junction bases not matched to a gene: 4.

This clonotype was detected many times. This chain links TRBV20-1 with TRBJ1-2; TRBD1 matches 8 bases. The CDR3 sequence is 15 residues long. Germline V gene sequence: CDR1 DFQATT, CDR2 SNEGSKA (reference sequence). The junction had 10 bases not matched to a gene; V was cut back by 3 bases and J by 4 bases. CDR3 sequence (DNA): TGCAGTGCTAGCCATTTTACAGGGGGTGTCTATGGCTACACCTTC. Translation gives CSASHFTGGVYGYTF.